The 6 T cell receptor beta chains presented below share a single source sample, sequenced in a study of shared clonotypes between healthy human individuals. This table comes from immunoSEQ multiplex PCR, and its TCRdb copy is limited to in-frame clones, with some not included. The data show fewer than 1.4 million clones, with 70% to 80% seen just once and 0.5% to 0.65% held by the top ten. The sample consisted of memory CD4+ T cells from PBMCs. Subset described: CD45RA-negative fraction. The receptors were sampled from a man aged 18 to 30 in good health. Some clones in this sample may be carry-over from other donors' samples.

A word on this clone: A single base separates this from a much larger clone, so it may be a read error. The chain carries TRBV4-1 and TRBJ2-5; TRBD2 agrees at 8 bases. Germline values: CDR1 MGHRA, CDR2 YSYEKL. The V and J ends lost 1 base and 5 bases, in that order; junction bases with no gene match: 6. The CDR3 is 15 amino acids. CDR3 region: CASSQAGGPLETQYF. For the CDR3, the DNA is TGCGCCAGCAGCCAAGCGGGAGGGCCTTTGGAGACCCAGTACTTC.

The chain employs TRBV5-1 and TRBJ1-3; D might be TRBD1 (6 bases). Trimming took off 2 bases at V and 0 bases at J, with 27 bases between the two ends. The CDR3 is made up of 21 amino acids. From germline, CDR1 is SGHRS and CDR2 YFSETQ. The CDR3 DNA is TGCGCCAGCAGCTTAGGGGGAACGGTCAGGGACTCAACCCTCTCTGGAAACACCATATATTTT. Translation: CASSLGGTVRDSTLSGNTIYF.

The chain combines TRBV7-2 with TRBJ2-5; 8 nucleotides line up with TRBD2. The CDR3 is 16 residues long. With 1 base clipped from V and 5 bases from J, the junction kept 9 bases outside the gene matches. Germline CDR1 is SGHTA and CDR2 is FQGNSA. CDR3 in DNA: TGTGCCAGCAGCTTAGTTGCGGGAGGCCCTGGGGAGACCCAGTACTTC. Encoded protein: CASSLVAGGPGETQYF.

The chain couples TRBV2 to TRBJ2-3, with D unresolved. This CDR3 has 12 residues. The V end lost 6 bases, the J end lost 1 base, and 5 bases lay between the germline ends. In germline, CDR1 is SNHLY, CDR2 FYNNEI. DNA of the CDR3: TGTGCCAGCAGGGAGCGCACAGATACGCAGTATTTT. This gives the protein CASRERTDTQYF.

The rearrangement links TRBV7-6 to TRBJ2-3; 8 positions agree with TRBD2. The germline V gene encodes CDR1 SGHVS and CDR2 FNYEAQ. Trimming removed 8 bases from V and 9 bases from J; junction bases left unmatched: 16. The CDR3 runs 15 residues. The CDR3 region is CASGSPGLGRETQYF. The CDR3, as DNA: TGTGCCAGCGGCTCCCCGGGACTAGGGAGGGAGACGCAGTATTTT.

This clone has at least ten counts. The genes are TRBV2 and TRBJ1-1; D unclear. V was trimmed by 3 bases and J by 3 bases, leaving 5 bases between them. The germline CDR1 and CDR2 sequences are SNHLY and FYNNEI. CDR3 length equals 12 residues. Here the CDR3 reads CASSEGDTEAFF. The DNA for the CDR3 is TGTGCCAGCAGTGAGGGAGACACTGAAGCTTTCTTT.